This T cell receptor beta chain comes out of a study of regulatory T cells in long-lasting Graves disease. This clonotype was observed a few times. The antigen remains undetermined. Trimming shortened V by 8 bases and J by 3 bases, and 11 bases separated the two germline ends. The CDR3 totals 12 residues. Germline V gene lookup returns CDR1 LNHDA and CDR2 SQIVND (reference sequence). General study points: Comparison showed that persistent patients shared more public clonotypes (about 2,600) than new patients (approximately 930).

Arm-PCR of CDR3 regions and iRepertoire HTBI primers were used to build TCR beta libraries. From the multiplex PCR reads, TCRdb called clonotypes with MiXCR, one entry per CDR3 protein. This sample has approximately 300,000 distinct CDR3 sequences; under 20% occur once, and the top ten carry about 36%. Documented time point: newly diagnosed GD, antithyroid drugs for less than 3 months. From PBMCs, RNA was extracted and then used to make the TCR library. The patients were drawn from one endocrinology department in Xi'an, China. The material sequenced was peripheral blood mononuclear cells (PBMCs), taken at new diagnosis, from a patient treated with antithyroid drugs. The J gene is TRBJ2-7, the V gene TRBV19, with a tentative D call TRBD2 (5 bases). The sequence derives from a female donor with Graves disease. The DNA for the CDR3 is TGTGCCAGTGGAGTGGGGAGCTACGAGCAGTACTTC. Its protein product is CASGVGSYEQYF.